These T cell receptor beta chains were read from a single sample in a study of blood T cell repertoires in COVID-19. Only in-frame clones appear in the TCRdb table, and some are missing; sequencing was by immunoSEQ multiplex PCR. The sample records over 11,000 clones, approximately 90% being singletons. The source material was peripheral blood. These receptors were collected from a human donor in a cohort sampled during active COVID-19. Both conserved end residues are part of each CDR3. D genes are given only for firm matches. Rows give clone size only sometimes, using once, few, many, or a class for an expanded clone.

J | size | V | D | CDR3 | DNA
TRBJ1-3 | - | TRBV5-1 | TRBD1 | CASSRTGAAGNTIYF | TGCGCCAGCAGCCGGACAGGGGCGGCCGGAAACACCATATATTTT
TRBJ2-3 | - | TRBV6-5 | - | CARGGWRLDTQYF | TGTGCCAGAGGCGGCTGGAGGCTGGATACGCAGTATTTT
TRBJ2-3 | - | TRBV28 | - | CASSWPGGRWTQYF | TGTGCCAGCAGTTGGCCTGGAGGCCGGTGGACGCAGTATTTT
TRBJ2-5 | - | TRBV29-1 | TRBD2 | CSVETSGQETQYF | TGCAGCGTTGAGACTAGCGGACAAGAGACCCAGTACTTC
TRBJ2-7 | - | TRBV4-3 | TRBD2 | CASSQEPAGDDEQYF | TGCGCCAGCAGCCAAGAGCCAGCGGGAGACGACGAGCAGTACTTC
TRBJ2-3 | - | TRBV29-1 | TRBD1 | CSVEVGQRPSTDTQYF | TGCAGCGTTGAGGTGGGACAGAGACCTAGCACAGATACGCAGTATTTT
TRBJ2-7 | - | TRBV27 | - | CASRHRFQEYEQYF | TGTGCCAGCAGACACAGGTTTCAAGAATACGAGCAGTACTTC
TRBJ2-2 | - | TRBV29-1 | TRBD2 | CSVSKTSGIGTGELFF | TGCAGCGTTTCCAAGACTAGCGGGATAGGCACCGGGGAGCTGTTTTTT
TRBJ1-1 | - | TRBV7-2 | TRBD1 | CASSLRTGGTEAFF | TGTGCCAGCAGCTTGCGGACAGGGGGAACTGAAGCTTTCTTT
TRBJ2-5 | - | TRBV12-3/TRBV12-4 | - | CASSYSETQYF | TGTGCCAGCAGTTATAGTGAGACCCAGTACTTC
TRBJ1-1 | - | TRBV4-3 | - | CASSQESQGLNTEAFF | TGCGCCAGCAGCCAAGAATCGCAGGGCCTGAACACTGAAGCTTTCTTT
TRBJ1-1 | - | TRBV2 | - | CASSEIGGVGTEAFF | TGTGCCAGCAGTGAAATTGGGGGCGTCGGCACTGAAGCTTTCTTT
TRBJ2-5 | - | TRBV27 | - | CASSVGTQETQYF | TGTGCCAGCAGTGTCGGGACTCAAGAGACCCAGTACTTC
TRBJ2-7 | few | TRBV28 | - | CASSVTGTHYEQYF | TGTGCCAGCAGCGTGACTGGCACCCACTACGAGCAGTACTTC
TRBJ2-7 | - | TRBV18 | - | CASSPSGSTYEQYF | TGTGCCAGCTCACCTAGCGGCTCCACCTACGAGCAGTACTTC
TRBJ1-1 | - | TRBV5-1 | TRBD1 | CASSPDRGEAFF | TGCGCCAGCAGCCCCGACAGGGGTGAAGCTTTCTTT
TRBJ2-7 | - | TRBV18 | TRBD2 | CASSPQAGEYEQYF | TGTGCCAGCTCACCTCAAGCGGGGGAATACGAGCAGTACTTC
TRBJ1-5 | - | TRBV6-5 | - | CACQSGSSNQPQHF | TGTGCATGCCAAAGCGGTTCCAGCAATCAGCCCCAGCATTTT
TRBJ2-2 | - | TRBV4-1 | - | CASSQELVTNTGELFF | TGCGCCAGCAGCCAAGAACTAGTGACGAACACCGGGGAGCTGTTTTTT
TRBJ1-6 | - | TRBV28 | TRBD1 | CASSYLGQGRNSPLHF | TGTGCCAGCAGTTACCTAGGACAGGGGAGGAATTCACCCCTCCACTTT
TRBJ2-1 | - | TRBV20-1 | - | CSARDYEQFF | TGCAGTGCTAGAGACTATGAGCAGTTCTTC
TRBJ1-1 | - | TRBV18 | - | CASSPTGLNTEAFF | TGTGCCAGCTCACCGACAGGATTGAACACTGAAGCTTTCTTT
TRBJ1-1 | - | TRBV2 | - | CASSRQILLGTEAFF | TGTGCCAGCAGTCGACAGATCCTCTTGGGCACTGAAGCTTTCTTT
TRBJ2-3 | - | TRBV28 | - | CASTESGTDTQYF | TGTGCCAGCACGGAGTCGGGCACAGATACGCAGTATTTT
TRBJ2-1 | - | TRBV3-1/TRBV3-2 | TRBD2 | CASSQGLADSYNEQFF | TGTGCCAGCAGCCAGGGACTAGCGGATTCCTACAATGAGCAGTTCTTC
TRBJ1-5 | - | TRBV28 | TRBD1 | CASSLGDRMGMIAQHF | TGTGCCAGCAGTTTAGGGGACAGGATGGGGATGATTGCCCAGCATTTT
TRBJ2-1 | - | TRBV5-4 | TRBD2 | CASSPTSGISSYNEQFF | TGTGCCAGCAGCCCGACTAGCGGGATAAGCTCCTACAATGAGCAGTTCTTC
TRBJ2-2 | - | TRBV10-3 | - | CAIRGGVATNTGELFF | TGTGCCATCAGGGGTGGTGTAGCGACCAACACCGGGGAGCTGTTTTTT
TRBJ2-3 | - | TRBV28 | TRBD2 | CASSLLAGAPSLTDTQYF | TGTGCCAGCAGTTTACTAGCGGGGGCCCCGTCCCTCACAGATACGCAGTATTTT
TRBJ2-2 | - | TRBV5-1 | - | CASRPGIGGELFF | TGCGCCAGCAGGCCCGGGATTGGCGGGGAGCTGTTTTTT
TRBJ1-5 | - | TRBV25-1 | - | CASTGGSNQPQHF | TGTGCCAGCACTGGGGGCAGCAATCAGCCCCAGCATTTT
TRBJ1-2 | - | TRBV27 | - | CASSGGNYGYTF | TGTGCCAGCAGTGGAGGGAACTATGGCTACACCTTC
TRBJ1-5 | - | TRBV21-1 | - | CASSTMPDREGNQPQHF | TGTGCCAGCAGCACTATGCCTGACAGAGAGGGCAATCAGCCCCAGCATTTT
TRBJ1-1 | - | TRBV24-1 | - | CATSGRGLNTEAFF | TGTGCCACCAGTGGGAGAGGGTTGAACACTGAAGCTTTCTTT
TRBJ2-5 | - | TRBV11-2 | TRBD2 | CASSLRTSGGIETQYF | TGTGCCAGCAGCTTAAGGACTAGCGGGGGAATCGAGACCCAGTACTTC
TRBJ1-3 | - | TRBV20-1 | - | CSASEGTGNTIYF | TGCAGTGCTAGTGAGGGCACTGGAAACACCATATATTTT
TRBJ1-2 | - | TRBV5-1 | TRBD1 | CASSRSPGGAGVDYGYTF | TGCGCCAGCAGCCGTAGCCCAGGGGGCGCGGGTGTGGACTATGGCTACACCTTC
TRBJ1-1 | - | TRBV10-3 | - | CAISESGGGTTEAFF | TGTGCCATCAGTGAGTCGGGGGGGGGTACCACTGAAGCTTTCTTT
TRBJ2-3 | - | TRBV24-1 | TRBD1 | CATSDARQGLNTDTQYF | TGTGCCACCAGTGACGCAAGACAGGGGCTCAACACAGATACGCAGTATTTT
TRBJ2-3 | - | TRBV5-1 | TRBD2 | CASGLAGGPKDTQYF | TGCGCCAGCGGCCTAGCGGGAGGGCCGAAAGATACGCAGTATTTT
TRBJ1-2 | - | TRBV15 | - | CATSRPGWTTINYGYTF | TGTGCCACCAGCAGACCCGGTTGGACAACCATTAACTATGGCTACACCTTC
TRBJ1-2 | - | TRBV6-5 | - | CASSSRGLRGYTF | TGTGCCAGCAGCTCTCGAGGATTGAGAGGCTACACCTTC
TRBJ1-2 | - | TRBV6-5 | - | CASSRGGRGYGYTF | TGTGCCAGCAGTCGCGGGGGGCGCGGGTATGGCTACACCTTC
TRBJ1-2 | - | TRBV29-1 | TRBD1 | CSVEPRTGDGYTF | TGCAGCGTTGAGCCACGGACAGGCGATGGCTACACCTTC
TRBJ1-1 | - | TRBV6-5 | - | CASLGLGGRAEAFF | TGTGCCAGCTTGGGCCTAGGGGGAAGGGCTGAAGCTTTCTTT
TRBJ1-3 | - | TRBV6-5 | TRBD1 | CASSRQGPSGNTIYF | TGTGCCAGCAGTCGACAGGGTCCGTCTGGAAACACCATATATTTT